This TCR beta chain was observed in a study of blood T cell repertoires in COVID-19. Study-wide context: Both acute and convalescent COVID-19 samples were obtained from the United States, Italy and Spain. Nucleic acid was either cDNA or gDNA, and it came from T cells, B-cell-depleted T cells, or PBMCs.

Per the authors' pipeline: The assay estimated nucleated cells by amplifying reference gene primers. Repertoires were generated with immunoSEQ multiplex PCR, while TCRdb's copy carries only in-frame clones and drops some. V and J calls and clone size follow that table, whereas D and trimming were derived from the DNA. The sample has under 120,000 clones, over 75% seen once; the top ten hold roughly 19%. This receptor was identified in a man aged 65 to 85 with active or convalescent COVID-19. The sequenced sample consisted of peripheral blood.

This CDR3 is CASSKVTYSGNTIYF. CDR3 DNA sequence: TGTGCCAGCAGCAAAGTCACCTACTCTGGAAACACCATATATTTT. The rearrangement joins TRBV21-1 to TRBJ1-3. TRBV21-1 is a known pseudogene. This CDR3 spans 15 amino acids.